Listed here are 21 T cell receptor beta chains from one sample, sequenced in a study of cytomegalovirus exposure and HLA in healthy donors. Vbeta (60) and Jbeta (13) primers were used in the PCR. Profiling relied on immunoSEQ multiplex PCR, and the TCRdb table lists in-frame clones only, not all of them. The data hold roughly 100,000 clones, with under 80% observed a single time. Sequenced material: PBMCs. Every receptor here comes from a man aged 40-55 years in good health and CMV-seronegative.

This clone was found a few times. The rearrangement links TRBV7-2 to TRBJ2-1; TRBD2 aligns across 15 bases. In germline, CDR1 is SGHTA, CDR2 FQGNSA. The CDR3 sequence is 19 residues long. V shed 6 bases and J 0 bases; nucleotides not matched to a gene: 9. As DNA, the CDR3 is TGTGCCAGCAGATATAAGGGACTAGCGGGGGGCAGCTCCTACAATGAGCAGTTCTTC. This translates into CASRYKGLAGGSSYNEQFF.

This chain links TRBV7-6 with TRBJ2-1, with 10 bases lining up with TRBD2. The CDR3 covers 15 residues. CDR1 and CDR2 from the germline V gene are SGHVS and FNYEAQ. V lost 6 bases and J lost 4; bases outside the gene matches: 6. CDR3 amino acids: CASSFSGGSYNEQFF. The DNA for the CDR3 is TGTGCCAGCAGTTTTAGCGGGGGGTCATACAATGAGCAGTTCTTC.

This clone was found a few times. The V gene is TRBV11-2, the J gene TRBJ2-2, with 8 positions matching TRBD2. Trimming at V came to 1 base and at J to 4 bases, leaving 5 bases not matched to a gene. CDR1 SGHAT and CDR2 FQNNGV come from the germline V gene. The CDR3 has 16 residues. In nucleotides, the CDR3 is TGTGCCAGCAGCTTAGTAGGTAGCGGGGCCACCGGGGAGCTGTTTTTT. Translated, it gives CASSLVGSGATGELFF. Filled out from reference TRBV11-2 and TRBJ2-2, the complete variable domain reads EAGVAQSPRYKIIEKRQSVAFWCNPISGHATLYWYQQILGQGPKLLIQFQNNGVVDDSQLPKDRFSAERLKGVDSTLKIQPAKLEDSAVYLCASSLVGSGATGELFFGEGSRLTVL.

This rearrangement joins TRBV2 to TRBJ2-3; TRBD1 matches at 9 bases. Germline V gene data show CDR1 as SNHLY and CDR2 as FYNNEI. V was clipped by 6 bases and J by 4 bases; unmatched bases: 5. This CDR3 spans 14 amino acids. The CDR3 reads CASSLQGASDTQYF. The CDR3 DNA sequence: TGTGCCAGCAGCTTACAGGGGGCCTCAGATACGCAGTATTTT.

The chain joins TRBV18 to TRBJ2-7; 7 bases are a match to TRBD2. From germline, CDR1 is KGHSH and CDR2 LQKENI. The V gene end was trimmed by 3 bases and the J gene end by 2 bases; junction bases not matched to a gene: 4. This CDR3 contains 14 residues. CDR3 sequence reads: CASSPAAGPYEQYF. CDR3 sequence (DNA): TGTGCCAGCTCACCCGCAGCGGGGCCCTACGAGCAGTACTTC.

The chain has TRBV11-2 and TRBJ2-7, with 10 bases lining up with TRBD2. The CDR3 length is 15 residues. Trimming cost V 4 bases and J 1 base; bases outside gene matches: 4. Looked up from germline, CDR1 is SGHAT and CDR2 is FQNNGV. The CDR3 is CASSSLAGNSYEQYF. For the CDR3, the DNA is TGTGCCAGCAGCTCACTAGCGGGGAATTCCTACGAGCAGTACTTC. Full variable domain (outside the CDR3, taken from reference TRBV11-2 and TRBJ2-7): EAGVAQSPRYKIIEKRQSVAFWCNPISGHATLYWYQQILGQGPKLLIQFQNNGVVDDSQLPKDRFSAERLKGVDSTLKIQPAKLEDSAVYLCASSSLAGNSYEQYFGPGTRLTVT.

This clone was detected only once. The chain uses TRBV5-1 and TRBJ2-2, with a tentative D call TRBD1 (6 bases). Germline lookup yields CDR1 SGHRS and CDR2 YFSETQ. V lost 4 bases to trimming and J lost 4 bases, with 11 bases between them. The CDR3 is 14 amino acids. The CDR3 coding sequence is TGCGCCAGCAGCGTACTACAGGGCACCGGGGAGCTGTTTTTT. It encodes CASSVLQGTGELFF.

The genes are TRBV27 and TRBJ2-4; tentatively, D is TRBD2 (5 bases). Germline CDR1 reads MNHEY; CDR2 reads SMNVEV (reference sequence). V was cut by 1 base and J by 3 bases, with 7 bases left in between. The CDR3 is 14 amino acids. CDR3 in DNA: TGTGCCAGCAGTTTATACGGGGACAAAAACATTCAGTACTTC. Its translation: CASSLYGDKNIQYF.

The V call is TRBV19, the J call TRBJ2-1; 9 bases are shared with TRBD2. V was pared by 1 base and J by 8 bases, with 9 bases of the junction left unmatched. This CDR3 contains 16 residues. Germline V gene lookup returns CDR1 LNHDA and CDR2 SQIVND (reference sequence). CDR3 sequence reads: CASSIAAGGPKDEQFF. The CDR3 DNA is TGTGCCAGTAGTATAGCGGCGGGGGGGCCTAAGGATGAGCAGTTCTTC.

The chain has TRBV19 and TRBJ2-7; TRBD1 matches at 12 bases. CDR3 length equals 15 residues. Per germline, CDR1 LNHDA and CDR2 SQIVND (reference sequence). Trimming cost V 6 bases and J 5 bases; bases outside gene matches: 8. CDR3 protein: CASRAGTGGFNEQYF. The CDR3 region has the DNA TGTGCCAGTAGGGCCGGGACAGGGGGCTTCAACGAGCAGTACTTC.

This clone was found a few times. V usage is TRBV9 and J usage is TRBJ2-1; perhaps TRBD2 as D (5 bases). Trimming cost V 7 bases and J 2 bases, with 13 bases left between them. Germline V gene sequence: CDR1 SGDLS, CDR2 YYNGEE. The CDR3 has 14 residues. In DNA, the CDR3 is TGTGCCAGCCCCGCCGGGGTAACCTACAATGAGCAGTTCTTC. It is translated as CASPAGVTYNEQFF. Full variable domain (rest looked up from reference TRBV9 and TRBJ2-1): DSGVTQTPKHLITATGQRVTLRCSPRSGDLSVYWYQQSLDQGLQFLIQYYNGEERAKGNILERFSAQQFPDLHSELNLSSLELGDSALYFCASPAGVTYNEQFFGPGTRLTVL.

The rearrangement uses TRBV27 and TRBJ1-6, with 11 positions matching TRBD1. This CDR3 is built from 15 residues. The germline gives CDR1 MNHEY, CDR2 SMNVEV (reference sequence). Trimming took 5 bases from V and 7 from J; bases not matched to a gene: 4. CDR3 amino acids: CASSNGQGANSPLHF. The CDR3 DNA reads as TGTGCCAGCAGTAACGGACAGGGGGCGAATTCACCCCTCCACTTT.

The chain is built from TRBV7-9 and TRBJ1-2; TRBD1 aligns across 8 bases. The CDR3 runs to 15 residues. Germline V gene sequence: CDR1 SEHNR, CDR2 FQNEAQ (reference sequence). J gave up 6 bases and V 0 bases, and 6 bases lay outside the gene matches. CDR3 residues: CASSLAQGGVDGYTF. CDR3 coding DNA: TGTGCCAGCAGCTTAGCACAGGGGGGCGTGGATGGCTACACCTTC.

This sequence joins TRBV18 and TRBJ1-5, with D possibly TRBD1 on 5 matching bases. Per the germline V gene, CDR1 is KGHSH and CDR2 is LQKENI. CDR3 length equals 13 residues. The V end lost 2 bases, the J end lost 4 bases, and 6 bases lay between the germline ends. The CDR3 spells CASSPGGNQPQHF. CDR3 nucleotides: TGTGCCAGCTCACCAGGGGGGAATCAGCCCCAGCATTTT.

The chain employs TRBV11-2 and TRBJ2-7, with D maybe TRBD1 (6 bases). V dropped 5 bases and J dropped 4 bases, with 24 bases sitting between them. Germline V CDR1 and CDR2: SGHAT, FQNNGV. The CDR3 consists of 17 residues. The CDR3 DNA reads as TGTGCCAGCAGCCTGCTAACAGGGAAAGGAAGGAGTTACGAGCAGTACTTC. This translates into CASSLLTGKGRSYEQYF.

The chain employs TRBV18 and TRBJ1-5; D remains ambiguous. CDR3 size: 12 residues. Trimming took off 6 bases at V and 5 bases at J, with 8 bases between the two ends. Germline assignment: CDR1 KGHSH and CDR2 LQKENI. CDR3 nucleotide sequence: TGTGCCAGCTCCGAGGGCGATCAGCCCCAGCATTTT. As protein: CASSEGDQPQHF.

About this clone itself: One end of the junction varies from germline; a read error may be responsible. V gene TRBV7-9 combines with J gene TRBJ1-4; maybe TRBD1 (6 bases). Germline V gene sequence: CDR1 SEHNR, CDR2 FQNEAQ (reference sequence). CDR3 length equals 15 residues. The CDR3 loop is CSSSSTGKSSEKLFF. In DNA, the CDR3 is TGTTCCAGCAGCTCAACAGGGAAATCGAGTGAAAAACTGTTTTTT.

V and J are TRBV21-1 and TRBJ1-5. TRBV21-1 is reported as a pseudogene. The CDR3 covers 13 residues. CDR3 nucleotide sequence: TGTGCCAGCAGGGCGGAAGTTTATCAGCCCCAGCATTTT. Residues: CASRAEVYQPQHF.

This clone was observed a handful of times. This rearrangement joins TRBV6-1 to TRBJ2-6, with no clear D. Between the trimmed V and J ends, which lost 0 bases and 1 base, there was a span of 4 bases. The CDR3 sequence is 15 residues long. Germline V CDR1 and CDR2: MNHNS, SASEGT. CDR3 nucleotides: TGTGCCAGCAGTGAAGCCTCGTCTGGGGCCAACGTCCTGACTTTC. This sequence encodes CASSEASSGANVLTF.

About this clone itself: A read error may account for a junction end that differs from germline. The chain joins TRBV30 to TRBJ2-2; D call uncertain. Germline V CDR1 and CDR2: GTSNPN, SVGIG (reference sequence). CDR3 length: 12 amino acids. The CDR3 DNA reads TGTGCCTGGAGTGTAGACACGGGGGAGCTGTTTTTT. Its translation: CAWSVDTGELFF.

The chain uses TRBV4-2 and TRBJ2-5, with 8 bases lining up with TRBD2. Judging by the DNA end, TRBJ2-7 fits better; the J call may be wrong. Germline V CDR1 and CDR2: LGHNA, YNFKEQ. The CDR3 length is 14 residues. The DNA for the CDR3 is TGTGCCAGCAGCCCACGGGGGGGCGGGTACGAGCAGTACTTC. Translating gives CASSPRGGGYEQYF.